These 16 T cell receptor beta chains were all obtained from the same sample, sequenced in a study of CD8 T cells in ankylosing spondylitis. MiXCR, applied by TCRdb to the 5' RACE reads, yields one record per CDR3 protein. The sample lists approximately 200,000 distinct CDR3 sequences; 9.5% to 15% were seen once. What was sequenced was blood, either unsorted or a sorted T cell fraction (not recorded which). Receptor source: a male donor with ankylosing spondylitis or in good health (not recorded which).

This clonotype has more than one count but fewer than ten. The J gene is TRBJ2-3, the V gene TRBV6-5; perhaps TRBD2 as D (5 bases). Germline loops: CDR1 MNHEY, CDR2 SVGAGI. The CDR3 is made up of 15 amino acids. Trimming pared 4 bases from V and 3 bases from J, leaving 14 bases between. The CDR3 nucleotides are TGTGCCAGCAGTTTGGGAGCATCGGGGACAGATACGCAGTATTTT. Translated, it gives CASSLGASGTDTQYF.

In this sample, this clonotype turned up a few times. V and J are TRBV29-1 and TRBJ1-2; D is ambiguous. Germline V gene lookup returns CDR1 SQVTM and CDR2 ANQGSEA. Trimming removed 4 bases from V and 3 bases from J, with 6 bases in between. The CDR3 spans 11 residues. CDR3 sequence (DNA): TGCAGCGTTGGGGTAGACTATGGCTACACCTTC. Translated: CSVGVDYGYTF.

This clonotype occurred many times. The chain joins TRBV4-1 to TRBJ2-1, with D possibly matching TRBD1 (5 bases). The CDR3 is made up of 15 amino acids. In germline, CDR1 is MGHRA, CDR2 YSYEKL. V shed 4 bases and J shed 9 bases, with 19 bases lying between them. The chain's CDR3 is CASSPQTQGRGEQFF. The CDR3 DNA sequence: TGCGCCAGCAGCCCCCAAACCCAGGGCCGCGGTGAGCAGTTCTTC.

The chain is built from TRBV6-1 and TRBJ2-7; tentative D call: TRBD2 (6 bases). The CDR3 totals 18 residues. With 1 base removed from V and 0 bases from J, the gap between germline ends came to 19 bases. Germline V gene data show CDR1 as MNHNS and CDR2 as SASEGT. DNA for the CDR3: TGTGCCAGCAGTGAAGGGCTAGCGAAAGCGGTCAGCTCCTACGAGCAGTACTTC. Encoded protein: CASSEGLAKAVSSYEQYF.

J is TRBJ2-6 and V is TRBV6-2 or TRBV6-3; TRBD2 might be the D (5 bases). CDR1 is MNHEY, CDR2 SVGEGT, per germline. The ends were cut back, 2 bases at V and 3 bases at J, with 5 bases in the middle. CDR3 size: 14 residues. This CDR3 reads CASSYGLGANVLTF. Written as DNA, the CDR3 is TGTGCCAGCAGTTACGGACTTGGGGCCAACGTCCTGACTTTC.

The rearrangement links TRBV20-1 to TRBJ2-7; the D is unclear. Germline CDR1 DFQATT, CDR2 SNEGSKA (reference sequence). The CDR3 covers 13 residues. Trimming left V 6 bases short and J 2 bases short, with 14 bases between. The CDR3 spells CSASTLNTYEQYF. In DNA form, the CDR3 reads TGCAGTGCCTCTACACTAAACACCTACGAGCAGTACTTC.

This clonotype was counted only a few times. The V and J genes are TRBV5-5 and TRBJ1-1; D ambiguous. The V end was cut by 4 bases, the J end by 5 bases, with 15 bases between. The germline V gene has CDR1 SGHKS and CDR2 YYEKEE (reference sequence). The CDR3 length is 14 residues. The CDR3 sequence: CASSLLLGGTEAFF. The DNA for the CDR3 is TGTGCCAGCAGCCTCCTTTTGGGTGGGACTGAAGCTTTCTTT.

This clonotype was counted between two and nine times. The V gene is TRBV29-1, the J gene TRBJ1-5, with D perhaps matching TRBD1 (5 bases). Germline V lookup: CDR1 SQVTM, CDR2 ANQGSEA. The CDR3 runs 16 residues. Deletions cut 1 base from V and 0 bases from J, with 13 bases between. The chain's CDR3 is CSVEAIGANSNQPQHF. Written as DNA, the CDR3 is TGCAGCGTTGAAGCAATCGGGGCCAATAGCAATCAGCCCCAGCATTTT.

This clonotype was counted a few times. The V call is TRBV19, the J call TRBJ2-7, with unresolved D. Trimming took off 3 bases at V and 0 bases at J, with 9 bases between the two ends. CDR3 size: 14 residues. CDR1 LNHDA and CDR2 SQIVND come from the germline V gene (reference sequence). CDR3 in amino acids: CASSIQASSYEQYF. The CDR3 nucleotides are TGTGCCAGTAGTATCCAGGCGTCCTCCTACGAGCAGTACTTC.

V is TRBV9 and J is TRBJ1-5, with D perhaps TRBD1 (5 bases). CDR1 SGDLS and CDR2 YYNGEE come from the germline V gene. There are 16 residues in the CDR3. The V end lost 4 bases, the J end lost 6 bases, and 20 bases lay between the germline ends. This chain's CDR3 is CASSTGGVSGSQPQHF. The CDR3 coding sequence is TGTGCCAGCAGCACCGGGGGAGTTTCTGGAAGTCAGCCCCAGCATTTT. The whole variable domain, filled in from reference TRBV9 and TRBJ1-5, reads DSGVTQTPKHLITATGQRVTLRCSPRSGDLSVYWYQQSLDQGLQFLIQYYNGEERAKGNILERFSAQQFPDLHSELNLSSLELGDSALYFCASSTGGVSGSQPQHFGDGTRLSIL.

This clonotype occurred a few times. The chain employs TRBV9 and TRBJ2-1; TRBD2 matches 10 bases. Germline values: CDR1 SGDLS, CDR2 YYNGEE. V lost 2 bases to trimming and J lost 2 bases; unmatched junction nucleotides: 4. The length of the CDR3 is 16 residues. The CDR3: CASSVPGLATYNEQFF. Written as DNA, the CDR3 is TGTGCCAGCAGCGTCCCGGGACTAGCGACCTACAATGAGCAGTTCTTC.

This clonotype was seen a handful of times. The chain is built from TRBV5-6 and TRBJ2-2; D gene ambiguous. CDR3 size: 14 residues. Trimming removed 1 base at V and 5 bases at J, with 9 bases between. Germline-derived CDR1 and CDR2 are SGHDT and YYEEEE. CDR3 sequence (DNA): TGTGCCAGCAGCTTGAGCGTCGGTACCGGGGAGCTGTTTTTT. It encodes CASSLSVGTGELFF.

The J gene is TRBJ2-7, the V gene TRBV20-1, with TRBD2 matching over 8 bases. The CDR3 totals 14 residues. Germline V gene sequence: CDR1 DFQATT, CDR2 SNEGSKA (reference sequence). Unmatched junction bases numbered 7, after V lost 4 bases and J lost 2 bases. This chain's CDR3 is CSATGTSSTYEQYF. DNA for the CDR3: TGCAGTGCTACCGGGACTAGTTCAACCTACGAGCAGTACTTC.

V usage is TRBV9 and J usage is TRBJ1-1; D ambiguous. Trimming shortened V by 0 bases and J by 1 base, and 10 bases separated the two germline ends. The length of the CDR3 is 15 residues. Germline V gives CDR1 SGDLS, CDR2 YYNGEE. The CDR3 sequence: CASSVAYSPNTEAFF. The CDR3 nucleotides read TGTGCCAGCAGCGTAGCTTACAGCCCGAACACTGAAGCTTTCTTT.

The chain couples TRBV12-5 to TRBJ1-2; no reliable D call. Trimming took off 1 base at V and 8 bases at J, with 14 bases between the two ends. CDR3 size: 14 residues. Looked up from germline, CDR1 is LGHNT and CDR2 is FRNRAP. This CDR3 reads CASGLAPGSGGYTF. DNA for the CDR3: TGTGCTAGTGGTTTGGCGCCGGGAAGTGGAGGCTACACCTTC. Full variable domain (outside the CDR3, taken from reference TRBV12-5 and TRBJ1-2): DARVTQTPRHKVTEMGQEVTMRCQPILGHNTVFWYRQTMMQGLELLAYFRNRAPLDDSGMPKDRFSAEMPDATLATLKIQPSEPRDSAVYFCASGLAPGSGGYTFGSGTRLTVV.

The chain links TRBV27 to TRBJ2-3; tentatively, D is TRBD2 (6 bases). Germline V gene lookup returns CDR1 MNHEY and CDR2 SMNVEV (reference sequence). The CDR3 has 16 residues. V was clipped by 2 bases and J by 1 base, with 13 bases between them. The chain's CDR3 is CASSLLGGVGTDTQYF. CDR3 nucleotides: TGTGCCAGCAGTTTACTTGGAGGGGTTGGCACAGATACGCAGTATTTT.